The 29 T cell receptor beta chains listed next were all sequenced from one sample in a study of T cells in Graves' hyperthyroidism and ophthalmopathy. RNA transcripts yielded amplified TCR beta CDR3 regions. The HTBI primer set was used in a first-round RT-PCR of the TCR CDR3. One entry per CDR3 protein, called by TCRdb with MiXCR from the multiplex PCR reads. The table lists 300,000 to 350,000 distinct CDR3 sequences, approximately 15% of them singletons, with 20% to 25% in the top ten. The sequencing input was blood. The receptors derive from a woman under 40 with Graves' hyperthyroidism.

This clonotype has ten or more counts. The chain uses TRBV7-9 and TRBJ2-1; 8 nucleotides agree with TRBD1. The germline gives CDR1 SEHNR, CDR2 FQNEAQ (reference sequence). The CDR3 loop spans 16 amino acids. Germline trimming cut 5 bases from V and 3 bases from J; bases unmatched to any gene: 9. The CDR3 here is CASSPKTGTGYNEQFF. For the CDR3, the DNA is TGTGCCAGCAGCCCTAAAACCGGGACAGGCTACAATGAGCAGTTCTTC.

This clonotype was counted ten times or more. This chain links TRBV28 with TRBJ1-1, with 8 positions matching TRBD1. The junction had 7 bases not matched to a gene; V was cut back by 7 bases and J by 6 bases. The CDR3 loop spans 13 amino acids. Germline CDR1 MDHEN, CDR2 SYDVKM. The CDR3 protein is CASTPDRGPEAFF. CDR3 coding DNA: TGTGCCAGCACTCCTGACAGGGGACCTGAAGCTTTCTTT.

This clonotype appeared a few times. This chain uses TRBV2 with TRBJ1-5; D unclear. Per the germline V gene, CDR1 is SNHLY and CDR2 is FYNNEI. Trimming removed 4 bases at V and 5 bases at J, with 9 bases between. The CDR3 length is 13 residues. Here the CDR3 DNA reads TGTGCCAGCAGTGTTCATCCGGATCAGCCCCAGCATTTT. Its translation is CASSVHPDQPQHF.

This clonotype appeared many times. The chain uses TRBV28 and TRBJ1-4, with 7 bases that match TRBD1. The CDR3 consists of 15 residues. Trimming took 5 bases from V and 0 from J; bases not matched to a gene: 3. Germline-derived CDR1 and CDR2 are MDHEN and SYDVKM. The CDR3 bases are TGTGCCAGCAGTCTGACAGGGTCAACTAATGAAAAACTGTTTTTT. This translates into CASSLTGSTNEKLFF.

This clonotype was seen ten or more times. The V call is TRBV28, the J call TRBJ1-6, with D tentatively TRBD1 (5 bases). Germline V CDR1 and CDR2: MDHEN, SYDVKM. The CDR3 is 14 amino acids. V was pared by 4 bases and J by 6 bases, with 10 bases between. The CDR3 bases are TGTGCCAGCAGTTCCGGACAAGTTAATTCACCCCTCCACTTT. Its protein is CASSSGQVNSPLHF. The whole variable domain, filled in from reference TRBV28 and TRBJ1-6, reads DVKVTQSSRYLVKRTGEKVFLECVQDMDHENMFWYRQDPGLGLRLIYFSYDVKMKEKGDIPEGYSVSREKKERFSLILESASTNQTSMYLCASSSGQVNSPLHFGNGTRLTVT.

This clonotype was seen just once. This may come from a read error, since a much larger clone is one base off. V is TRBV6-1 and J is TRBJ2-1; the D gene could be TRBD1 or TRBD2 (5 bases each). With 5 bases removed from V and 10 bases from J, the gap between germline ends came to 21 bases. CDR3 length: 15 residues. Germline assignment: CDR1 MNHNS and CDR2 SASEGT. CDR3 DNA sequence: TGTGCCAGCAGTAACCGGGACCGCCACGGGGCCGAGCAGTTCTTC. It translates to CASSNRDRHGAEQFF.

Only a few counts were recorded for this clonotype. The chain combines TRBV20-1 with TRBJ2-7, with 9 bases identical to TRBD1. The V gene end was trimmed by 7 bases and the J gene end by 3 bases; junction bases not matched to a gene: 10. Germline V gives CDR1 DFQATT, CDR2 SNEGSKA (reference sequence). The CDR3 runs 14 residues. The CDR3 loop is CSVARGQGVYEQYF. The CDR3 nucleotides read TGCAGTGTCGCCCGGGGACAGGGAGTCTACGAGCAGTACTTC.

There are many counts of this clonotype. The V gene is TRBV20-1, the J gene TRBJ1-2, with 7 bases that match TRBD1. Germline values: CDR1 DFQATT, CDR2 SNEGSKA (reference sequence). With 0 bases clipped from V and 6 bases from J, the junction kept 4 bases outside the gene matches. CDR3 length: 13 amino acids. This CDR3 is CSAREFDRDGYTF. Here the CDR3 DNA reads TGCAGTGCTAGAGAATTTGACAGGGATGGCTACACCTTC.

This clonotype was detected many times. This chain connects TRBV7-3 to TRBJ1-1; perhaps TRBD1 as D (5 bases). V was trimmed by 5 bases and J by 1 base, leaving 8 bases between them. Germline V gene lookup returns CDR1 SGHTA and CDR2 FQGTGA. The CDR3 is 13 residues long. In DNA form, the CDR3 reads TGTGCCAGCAGCCGGGGGGGGAACACTGAAGCTTTCTTT. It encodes CASSRGGNTEAFF. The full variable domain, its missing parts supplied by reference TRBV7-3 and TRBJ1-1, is GAGVSQTPSNKVTEKGKYVELRCDPISGHTALYWYRQSLGQGPEFLIYFQGTGAADDSGLPNDRFFAVRPEGSVSTLKIQRTERGDSAVYLCASSRGGNTEAFFGQGTRLTVV.

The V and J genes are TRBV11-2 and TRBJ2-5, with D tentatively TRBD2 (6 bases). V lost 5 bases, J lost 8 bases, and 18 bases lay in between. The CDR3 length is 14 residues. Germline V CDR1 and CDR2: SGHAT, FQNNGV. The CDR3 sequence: CASSLTSPPRTQYF. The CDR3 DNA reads TGTGCCAGCAGCCTCACTAGCCCCCCTAGAACCCAGTACTTC.

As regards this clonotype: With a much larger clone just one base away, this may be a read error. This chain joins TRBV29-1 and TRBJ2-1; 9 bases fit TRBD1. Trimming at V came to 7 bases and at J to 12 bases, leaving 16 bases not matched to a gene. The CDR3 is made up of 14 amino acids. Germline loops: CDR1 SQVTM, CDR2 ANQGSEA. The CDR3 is CSGRNRGRVDGQFF. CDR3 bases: TGCAGCGGTCGTAACAGGGGGCGCGTTGATGGGCAGTTCTTC.

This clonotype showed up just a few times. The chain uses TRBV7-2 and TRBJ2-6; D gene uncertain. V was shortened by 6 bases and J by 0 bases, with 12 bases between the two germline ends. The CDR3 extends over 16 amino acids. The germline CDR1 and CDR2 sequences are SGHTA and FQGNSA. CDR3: CASSPGLLSGANVLTF. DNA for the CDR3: TGTGCCAGCAGTCCGGGCCTACTCTCTGGGGCCAACGTCCTGACTTTC.

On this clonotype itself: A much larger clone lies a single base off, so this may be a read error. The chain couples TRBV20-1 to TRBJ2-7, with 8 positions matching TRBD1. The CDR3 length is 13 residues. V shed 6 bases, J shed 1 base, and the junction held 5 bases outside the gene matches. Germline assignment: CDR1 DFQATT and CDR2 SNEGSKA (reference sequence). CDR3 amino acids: CSATGQESYEQYF. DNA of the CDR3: TGCAGTGCGACGGGACAGGAGTCCTACGAGCAGTACTTC.

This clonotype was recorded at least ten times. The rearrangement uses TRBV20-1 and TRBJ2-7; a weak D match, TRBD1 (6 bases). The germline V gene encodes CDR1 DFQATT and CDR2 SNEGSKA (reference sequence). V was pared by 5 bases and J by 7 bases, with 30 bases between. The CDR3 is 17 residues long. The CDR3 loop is CSAYGHPGDLPSGEQYF. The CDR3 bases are TGCAGTGCTTACGGGCACCCAGGGGATCTCCCGTCGGGGGAGCAGTACTTC.

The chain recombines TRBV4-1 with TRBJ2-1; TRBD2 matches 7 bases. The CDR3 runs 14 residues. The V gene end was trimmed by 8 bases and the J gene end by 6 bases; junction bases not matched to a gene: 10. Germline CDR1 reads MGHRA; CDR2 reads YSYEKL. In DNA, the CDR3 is TGCGCCAGCGGAGGACTAGTGGGGGGCAATGAGCAGTTCTTC. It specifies CASGGLVGGNEQFF.

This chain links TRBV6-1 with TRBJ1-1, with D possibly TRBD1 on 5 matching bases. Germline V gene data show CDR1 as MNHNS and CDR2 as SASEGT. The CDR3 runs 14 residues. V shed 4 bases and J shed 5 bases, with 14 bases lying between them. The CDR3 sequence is CASSVDWDGTEAFF. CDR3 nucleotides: TGTGCCAGCAGTGTTGATTGGGACGGGACTGAAGCTTTCTTT.

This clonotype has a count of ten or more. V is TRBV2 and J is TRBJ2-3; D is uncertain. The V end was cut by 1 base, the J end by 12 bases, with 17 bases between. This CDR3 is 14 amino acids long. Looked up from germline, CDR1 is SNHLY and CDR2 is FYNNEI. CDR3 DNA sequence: TGTGCCAGCAGTGAAGGAGACACGGAAACGTGCCAGTATTTT. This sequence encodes CASSEGDTETCQYF.

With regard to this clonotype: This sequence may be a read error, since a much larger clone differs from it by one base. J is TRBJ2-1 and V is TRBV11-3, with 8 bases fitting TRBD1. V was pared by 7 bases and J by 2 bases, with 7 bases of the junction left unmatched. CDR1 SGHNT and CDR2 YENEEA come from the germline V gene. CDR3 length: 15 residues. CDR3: CASNIQGGTYNEQFF. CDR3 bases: TGTGCCAGCAACATACAGGGGGGCACCTACAATGAGCAGTTCTTC.

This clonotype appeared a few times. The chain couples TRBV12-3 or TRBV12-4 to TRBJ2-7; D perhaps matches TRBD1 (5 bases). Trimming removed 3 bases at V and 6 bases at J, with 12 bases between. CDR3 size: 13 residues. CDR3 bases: TGTGCCAGCAGTTTTCGTATAACAGGCGAGCAGTACTTC. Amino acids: CASSFRITGEQYF.

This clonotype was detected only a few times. The CDR3 loop reads CASTSGRGNEQFF. The CDR3 DNA follows: TGTGCCAGTACTAGCGGGAGGGGCAATGAGCAGTTCTTC. This chain uses TRBV19 with TRBJ2-1; 12 bases line up with TRBD2. CDR1 is LNHDA, CDR2 SQIVND, per germline (reference sequence). The length of the CDR3 is 13 residues. V lost 7 bases, J lost 6 bases, and 1 base stayed unmatched.

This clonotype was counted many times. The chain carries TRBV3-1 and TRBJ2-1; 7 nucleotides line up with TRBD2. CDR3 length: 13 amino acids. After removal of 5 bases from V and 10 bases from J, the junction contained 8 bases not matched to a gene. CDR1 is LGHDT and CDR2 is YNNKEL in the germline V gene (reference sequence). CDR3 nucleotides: TGTGCCAGCAGCGTTCCACCGGGAGGCGAGCAGTTCTTC. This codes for CASSVPPGGEQFF.

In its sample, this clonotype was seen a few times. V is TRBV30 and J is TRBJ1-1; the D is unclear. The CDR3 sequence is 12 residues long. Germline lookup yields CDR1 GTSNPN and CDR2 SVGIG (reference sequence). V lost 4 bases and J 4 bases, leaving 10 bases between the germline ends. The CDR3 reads CAWTRGFTEAFF. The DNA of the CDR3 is TGTGCCTGGACGCGGGGATTCACTGAAGCTTTCTTT.

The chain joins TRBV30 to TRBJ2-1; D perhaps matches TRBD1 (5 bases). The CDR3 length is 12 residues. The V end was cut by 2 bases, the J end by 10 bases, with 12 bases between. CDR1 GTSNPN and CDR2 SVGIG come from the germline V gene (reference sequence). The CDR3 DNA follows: TGTGCCTGGAGTACTACAGGTCGAGAGCAGTTCTTC. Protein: CAWSTTGREQFF.

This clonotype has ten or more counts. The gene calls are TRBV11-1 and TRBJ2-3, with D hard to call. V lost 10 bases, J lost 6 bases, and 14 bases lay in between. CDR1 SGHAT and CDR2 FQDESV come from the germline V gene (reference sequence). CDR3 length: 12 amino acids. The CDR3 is CATKPHGDTQYF. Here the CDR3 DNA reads TGTGCCACCAAACCTCATGGGGATACGCAGTATTTT. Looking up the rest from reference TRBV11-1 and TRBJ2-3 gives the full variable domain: EAEVAQSPRYKITEKSQAVAFWCDPISGHATLYWYRQILGQGPELLVQFQDESVVDDSQLPKDRFSAERLKGVDSTLKIQPAELGDSAMYLCATKPHGDTQYFGPGTRLTVL.

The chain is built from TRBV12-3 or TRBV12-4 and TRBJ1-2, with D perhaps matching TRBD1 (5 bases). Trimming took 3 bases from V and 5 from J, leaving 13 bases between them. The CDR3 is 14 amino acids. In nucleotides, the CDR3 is TGTGCCAGCAGTTTGGGTGGAGGGGATTATGGCTACACCTTC. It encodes CASSLGGGDYGYTF.

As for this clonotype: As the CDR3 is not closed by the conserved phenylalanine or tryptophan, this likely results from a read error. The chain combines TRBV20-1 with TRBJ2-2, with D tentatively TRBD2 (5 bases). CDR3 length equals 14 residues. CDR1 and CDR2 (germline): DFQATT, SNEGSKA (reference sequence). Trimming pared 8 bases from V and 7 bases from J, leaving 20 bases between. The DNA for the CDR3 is TGCAGTCTGGAGAGGGCTATAATGGGCGGGGAGCTGTTTTGT. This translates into CSLERAIMGGELFC.

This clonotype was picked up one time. CDR3 sequence (DNA): TGTGCCAGCAGCCAGCGCCTGGGACAGGGTGGCTATGGCTACACCTTC. It translates to CASSQRLGQGGYGYTF. V gene TRBV14 combines with J gene TRBJ1-2; TRBD1 agrees at 9 bases. The CDR3 extends over 16 amino acids. V trimming: 3 bases; J trimming: 4 bases; junction bases outside the gene matches: 9. CDR1 is SGHDN, CDR2 FVKESK, per germline.

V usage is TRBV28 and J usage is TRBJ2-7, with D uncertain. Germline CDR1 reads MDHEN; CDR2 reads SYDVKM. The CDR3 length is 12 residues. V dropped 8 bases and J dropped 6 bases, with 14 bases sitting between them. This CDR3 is CASGRLPLEQYF. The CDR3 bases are TGTGCCAGCGGGCGGTTGCCCCTCGAGCAGTACTTC.

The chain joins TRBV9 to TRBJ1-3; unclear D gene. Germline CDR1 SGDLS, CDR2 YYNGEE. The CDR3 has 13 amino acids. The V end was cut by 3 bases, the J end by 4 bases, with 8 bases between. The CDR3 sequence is CASSEAAGNTIYF. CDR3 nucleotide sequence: TGTGCCAGCAGCGAGGCAGCCGGAAACACCATATATTTT. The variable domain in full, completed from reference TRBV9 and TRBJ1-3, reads DSGVTQTPKHLITATGQRVTLRCSPRSGDLSVYWYQQSLDQGLQFLIQYYNGEERAKGNILERFSAQQFPDLHSELNLSSLELGDSALYFCASSEAAGNTIYFGEGSWLTVV.